This T cell receptor (beta chain) was documented in a study of blood T cell repertoires in COVID-19. Whole-study context: Samples of COVID-19 (acute and convalescent) were obtained from the United States, Italy and Spain. PBMCs, B-cell-depleted T cells, or T cells provided the cDNA or gDNA that made up the material.

How the authors handled the data: Counts of nucleated cells, estimated from reference gene primer amplification, were obtained. Clones were read by immunoSEQ multiplex PCR, and TCRdb kept only the in-frame ones, dropping some. V and J calls and clone size are those listed in that table; D and trimming were worked out from the DNA. Counted here are around 190,000 clones, approximately 80% occurring once; the ten biggest clones make up roughly 7.1%. V gave up 3 bases and J gave up 5 bases, with 13 bases separating them. Germline V lookup: CDR1 MGHDK, CDR2 SYGVNS. The CDR3 loop spans 15 amino acids. The material sequenced was peripheral blood. This chain connects TRBV25-1 to TRBJ1-4; a weak D match, TRBD1 (5 bases). This TCR derives from a human donor in a cohort sampled during active COVID-19. As DNA, the CDR3 is TGTGCCAGCAGTGACTCAGGGCTGAGCAATGAAAAACTGTTTTTT. Protein product: CASSDSGLSNEKLFF.